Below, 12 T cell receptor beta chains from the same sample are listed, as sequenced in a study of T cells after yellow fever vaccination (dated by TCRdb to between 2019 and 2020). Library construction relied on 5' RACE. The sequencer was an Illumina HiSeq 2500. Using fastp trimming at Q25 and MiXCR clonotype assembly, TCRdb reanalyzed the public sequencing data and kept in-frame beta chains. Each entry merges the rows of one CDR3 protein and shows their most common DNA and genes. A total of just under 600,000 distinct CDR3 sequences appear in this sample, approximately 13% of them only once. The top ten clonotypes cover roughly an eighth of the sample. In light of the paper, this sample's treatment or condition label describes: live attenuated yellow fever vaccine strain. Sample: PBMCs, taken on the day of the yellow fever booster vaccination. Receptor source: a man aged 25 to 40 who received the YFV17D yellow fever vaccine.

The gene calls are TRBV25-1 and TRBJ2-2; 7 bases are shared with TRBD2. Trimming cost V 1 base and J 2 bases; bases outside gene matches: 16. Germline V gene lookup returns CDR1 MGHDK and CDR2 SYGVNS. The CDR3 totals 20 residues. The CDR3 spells CASSEFGRRGKQANTGELFF. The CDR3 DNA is TGTGCCAGCAGTGAATTCGGGAGGAGGGGCAAGCAAGCTAACACCGGGGAGCTGTTTTTT. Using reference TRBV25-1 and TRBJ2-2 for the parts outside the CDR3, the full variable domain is EADIYQTPRYLVIGTGKKITLECSQTMGHDKMYWYQQDPGMELHLIHYSYGVNSTEKGDLSSESTVSRIRTEHFPLTLESARPSHTSQYLCASSEFGRRGKQANTGELFFGEGSRLTVL.

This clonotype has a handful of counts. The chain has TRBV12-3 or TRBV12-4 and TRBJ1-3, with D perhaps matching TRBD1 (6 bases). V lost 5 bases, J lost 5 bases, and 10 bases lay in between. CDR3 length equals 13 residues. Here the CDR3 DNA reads TGTGCCAGCAGTCCACAGGGTAGAAACACCATATATTTT. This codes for CASSPQGRNTIYF.

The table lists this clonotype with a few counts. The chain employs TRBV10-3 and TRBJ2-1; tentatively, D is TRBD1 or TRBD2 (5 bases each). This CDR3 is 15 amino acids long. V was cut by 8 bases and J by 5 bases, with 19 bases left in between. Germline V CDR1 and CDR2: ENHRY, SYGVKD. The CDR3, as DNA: TGTGCCATCTCCTTGGCAGGGACCATCCACAATGAGCAGTTCTTC. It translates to CAISLAGTIHNEQFF.

In nucleotides, the CDR3 is TGTGCCAGCAATATAGAGGGAGCTAGGGGTGAGCAGTTCTTC. Protein: CASNIEGARGEQFF. The chain is built from TRBV9 and TRBJ2-1; either TRBD1 or TRBD2 may supply D (5 bases each). Trimming stripped 6 bases from V and 9 bases from J, with 19 bases between. CDR1 SGDLS and CDR2 YYNGEE come from the germline V gene. The CDR3 runs to 14 residues.

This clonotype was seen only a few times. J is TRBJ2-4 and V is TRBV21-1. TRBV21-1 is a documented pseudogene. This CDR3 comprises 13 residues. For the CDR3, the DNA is TGTGCCAGCATAACTCTAGCCAAAAACATTCAGTACTTC. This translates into CASITLAKNIQYF.

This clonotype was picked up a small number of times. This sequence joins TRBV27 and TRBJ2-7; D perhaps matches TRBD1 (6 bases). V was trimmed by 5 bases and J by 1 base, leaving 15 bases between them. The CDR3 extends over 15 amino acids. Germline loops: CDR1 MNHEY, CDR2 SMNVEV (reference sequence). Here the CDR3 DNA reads TGTGCCAGCAGTCTAAATCCGGACAGTTCCTACGAGCAGTACTTC. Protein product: CASSLNPDSSYEQYF.

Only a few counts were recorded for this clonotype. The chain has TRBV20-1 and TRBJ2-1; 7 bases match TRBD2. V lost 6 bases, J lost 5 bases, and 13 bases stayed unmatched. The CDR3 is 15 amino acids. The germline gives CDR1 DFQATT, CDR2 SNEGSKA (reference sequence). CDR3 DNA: TGCAGTGCGGGGGGGTCCAGCGGGTCTGACAATGAGCAGTTCTTC. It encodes CSAGGSSGSDNEQFF.

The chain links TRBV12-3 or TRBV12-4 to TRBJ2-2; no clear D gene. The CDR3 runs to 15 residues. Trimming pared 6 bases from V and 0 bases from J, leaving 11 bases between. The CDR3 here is CASRDGPSNTGELFF. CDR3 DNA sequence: TGTGCCAGCAGGGACGGGCCTTCGAACACCGGGGAGCTGTTTTTT.

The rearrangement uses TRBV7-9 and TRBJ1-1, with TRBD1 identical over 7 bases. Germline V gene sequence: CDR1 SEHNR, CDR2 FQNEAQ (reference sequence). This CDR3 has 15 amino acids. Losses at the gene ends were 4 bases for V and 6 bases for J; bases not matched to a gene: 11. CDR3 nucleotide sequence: TGTGCCAGCAGCTATACCGGGACAGCAGTTCCTGAAGCTTTCTTT. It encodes CASSYTGTAVPEAFF.

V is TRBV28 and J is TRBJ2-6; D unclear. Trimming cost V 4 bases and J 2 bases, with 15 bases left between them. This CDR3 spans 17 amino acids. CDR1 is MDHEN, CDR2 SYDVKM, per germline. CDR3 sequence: CASSSGLSQAGANVLTF. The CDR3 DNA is TGTGCCAGCAGTTCCGGGCTCAGCCAGGCTGGGGCCAACGTCCTGACTTTC.

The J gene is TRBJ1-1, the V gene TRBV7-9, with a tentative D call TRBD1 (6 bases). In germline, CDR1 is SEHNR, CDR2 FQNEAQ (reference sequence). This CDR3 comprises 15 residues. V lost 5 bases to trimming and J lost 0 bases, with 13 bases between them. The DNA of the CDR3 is TGTGCCAGCAGCCCGAGGGGGACTATGAACACTGAAGCTTTCTTT. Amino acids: CASSPRGTMNTEAFF. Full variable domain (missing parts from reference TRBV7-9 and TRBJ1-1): DTGVSQNPRHKITKRGQNVTFRCDPISEHNRLYWYRQTLGQGPEFLTYFQNEAQLEKSRLLSDRFSAERPKGSFSTLEIQRTEQGDSAMYLCASSPRGTMNTEAFFGQGTRLTVV.

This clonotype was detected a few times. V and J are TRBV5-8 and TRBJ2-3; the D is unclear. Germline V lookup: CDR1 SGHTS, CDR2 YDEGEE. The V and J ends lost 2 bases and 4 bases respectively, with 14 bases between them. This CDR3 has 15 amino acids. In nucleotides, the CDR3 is TGTGCCAGCAGCTTTGACCCACCGGTGGCAGATACGCAGTATTTT. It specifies CASSFDPPVADTQYF.